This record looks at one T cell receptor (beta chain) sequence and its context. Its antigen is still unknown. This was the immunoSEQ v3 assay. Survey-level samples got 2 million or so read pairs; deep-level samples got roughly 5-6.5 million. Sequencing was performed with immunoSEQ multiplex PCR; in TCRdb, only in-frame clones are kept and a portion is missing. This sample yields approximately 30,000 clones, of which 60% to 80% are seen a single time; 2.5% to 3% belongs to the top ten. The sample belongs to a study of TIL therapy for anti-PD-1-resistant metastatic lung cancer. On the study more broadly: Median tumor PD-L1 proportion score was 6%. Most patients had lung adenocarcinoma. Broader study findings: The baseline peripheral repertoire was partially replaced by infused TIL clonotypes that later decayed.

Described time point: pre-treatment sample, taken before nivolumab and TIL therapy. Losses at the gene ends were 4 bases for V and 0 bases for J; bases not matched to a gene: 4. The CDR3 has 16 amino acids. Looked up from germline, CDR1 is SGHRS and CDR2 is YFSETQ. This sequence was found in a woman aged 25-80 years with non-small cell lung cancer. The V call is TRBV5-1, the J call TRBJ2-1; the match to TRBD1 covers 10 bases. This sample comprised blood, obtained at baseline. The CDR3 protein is CASSGGTGDSYNEQFF. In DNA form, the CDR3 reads TGCGCCAGCAGCGGGGGGACAGGGGACTCCTACAATGAGCAGTTCTTC.